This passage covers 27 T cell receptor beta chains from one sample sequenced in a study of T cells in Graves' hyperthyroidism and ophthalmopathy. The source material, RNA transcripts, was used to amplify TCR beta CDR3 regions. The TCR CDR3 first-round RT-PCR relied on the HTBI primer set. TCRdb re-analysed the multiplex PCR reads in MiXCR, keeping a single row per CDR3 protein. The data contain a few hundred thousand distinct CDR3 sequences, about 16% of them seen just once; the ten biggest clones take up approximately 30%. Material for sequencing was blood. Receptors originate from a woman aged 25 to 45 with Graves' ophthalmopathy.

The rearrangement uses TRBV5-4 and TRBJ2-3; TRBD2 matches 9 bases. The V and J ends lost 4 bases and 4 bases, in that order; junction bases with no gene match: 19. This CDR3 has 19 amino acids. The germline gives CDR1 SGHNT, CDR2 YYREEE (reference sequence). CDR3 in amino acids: CASSPPSTGGRALSDTQYF. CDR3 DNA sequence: TGTGCCAGCAGCCCCCCTTCGACTGGCGGGAGGGCCCTGTCAGATACGCAGTATTTT.

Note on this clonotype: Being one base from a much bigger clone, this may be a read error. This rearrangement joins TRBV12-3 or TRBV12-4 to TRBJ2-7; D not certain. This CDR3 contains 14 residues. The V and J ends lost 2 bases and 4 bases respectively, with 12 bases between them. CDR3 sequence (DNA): TGTGCCAGCAGTTTACCCGGATTGATTTACGAGCAGTACTTC. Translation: CASSLPGLIYEQYF.

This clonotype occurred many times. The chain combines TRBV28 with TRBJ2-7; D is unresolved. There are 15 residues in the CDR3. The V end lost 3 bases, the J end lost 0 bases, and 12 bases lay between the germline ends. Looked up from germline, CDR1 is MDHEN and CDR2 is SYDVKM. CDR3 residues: CASSFRLVSSYEQYF. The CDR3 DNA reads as TGTGCCAGCAGTTTCAGGCTAGTATCCTCCTACGAGCAGTACTTC.

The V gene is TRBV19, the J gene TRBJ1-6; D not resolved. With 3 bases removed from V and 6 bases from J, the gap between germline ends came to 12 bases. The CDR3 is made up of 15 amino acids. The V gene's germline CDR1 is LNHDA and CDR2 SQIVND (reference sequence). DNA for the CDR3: TGTGCCAGTAGTATTGGACCCTCCGGTAATTCACCCCTCCACTTT. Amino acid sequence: CASSIGPSGNSPLHF.

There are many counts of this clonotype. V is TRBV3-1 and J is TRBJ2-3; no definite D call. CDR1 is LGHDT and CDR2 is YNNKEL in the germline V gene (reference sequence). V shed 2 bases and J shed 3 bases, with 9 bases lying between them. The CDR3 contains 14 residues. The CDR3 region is CASSQMASTDTQYF. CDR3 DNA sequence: TGTGCCAGCAGCCAAATGGCCAGTACAGATACGCAGTATTTT.

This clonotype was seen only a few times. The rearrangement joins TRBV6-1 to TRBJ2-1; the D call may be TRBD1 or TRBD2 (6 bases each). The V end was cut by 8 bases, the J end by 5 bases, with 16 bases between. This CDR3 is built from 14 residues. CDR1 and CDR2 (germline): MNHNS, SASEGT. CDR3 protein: CASSEDGGHNEQFF. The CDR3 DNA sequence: TGTGCCAGCTCAGAGGACGGGGGCCACAATGAGCAGTTCTTC.

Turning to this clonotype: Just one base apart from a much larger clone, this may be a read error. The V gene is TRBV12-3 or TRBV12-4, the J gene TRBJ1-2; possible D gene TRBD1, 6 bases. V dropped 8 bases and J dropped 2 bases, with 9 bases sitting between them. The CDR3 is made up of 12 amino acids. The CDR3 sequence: CASGTQNYGYTF. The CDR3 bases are TGTGCCAGCGGGACACAAAACTATGGCTACACCTTC.

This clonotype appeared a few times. In DNA form, the CDR3 reads TGTGCCAGTAGTAAACAGGGGGCGCGCACCGGGGAGCTGTTTTTT. Its translation is CASSKQGARTGELFF. The chain joins TRBV19 to TRBJ2-2, with 9 bases fitting TRBD1. Per the germline V gene, CDR1 is LNHDA and CDR2 is SQIVND (reference sequence). The J segment lost 4 bases and the V segment lost 4 bases, leaving 4 bases of the junction unmatched. The CDR3 spans 15 residues.

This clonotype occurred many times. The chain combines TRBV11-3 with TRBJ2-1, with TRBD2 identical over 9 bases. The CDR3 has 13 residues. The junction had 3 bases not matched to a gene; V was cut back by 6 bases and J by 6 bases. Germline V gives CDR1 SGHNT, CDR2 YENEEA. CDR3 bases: TGTGCCAGCAGGAGCGGGAGGACCAATGAGCAGTTCTTC. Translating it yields CASRSGRTNEQFF.

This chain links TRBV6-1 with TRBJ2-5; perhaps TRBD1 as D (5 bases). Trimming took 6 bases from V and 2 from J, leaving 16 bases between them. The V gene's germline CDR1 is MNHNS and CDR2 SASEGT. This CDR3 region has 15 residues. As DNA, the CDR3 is TGTGCCAGCAGGCAAACAGGAGCAACGCAAGAGACCCAGTACTTC. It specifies CASRQTGATQETQYF.

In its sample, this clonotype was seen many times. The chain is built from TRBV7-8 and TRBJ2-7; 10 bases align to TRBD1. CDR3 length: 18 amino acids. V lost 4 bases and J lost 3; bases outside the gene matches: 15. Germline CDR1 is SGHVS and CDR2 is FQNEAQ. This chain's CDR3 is CASSSDRGRKREDYEQYF. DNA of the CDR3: TGTGCCAGCAGCTCAGACAGGGGGCGTAAGCGGGAAGACTACGAGCAGTACTTC. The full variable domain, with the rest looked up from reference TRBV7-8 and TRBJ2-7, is GAGVSQSPRYKVAKRGQDVALRCDPISGHVSLFWYQQALGQGPEFLTYFQNEAQLDKSGLPSDRFFAERPEGSVSTLKIQRTQQEDSAVYLCASSSDRGRKREDYEQYFGPGTRLTVT.

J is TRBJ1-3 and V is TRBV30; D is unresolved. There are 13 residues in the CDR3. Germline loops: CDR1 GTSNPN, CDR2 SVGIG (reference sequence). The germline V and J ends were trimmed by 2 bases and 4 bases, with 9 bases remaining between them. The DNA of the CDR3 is TGTGCCTGGAGTACAAGGGTCGGAAACACCATATATTTT. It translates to CAWSTRVGNTIYF.

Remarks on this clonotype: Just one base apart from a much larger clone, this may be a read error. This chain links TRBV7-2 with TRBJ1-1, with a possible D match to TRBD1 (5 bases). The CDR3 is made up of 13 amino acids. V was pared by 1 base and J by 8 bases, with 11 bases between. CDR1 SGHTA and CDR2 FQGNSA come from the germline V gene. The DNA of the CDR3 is TGTGCCAGCAGCTTAGTAGGGGTTCACGAAGCTTTCTTT. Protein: CASSLVGVHEAFF.

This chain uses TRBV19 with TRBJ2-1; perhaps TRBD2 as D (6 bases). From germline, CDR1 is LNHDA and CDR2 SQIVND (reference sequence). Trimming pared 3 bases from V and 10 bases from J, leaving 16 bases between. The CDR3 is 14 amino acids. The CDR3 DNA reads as TGTGCCAGTAGTATGTACACGGGAGTAAAGGAGCAGTTCTTC. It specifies CASSMYTGVKEQFF. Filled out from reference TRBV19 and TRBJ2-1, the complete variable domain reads DGGITQSPKYLFRKEGQNVTLSCEQNLNHDAMYWYRQDPGQGLRLIYYSQIVNDFQKGDIAEGYSVSREKKESFPLTVTSAQKNPTAFYLCASSMYTGVKEQFFGPGTRLTVL.

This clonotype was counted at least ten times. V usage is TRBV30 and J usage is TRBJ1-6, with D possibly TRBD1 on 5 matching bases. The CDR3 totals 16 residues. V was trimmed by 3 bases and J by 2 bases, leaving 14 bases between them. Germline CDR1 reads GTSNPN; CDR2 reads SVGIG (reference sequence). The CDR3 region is CAWRDGRDPYNSPLHF. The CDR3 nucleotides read TGTGCCTGGAGGGACGGCAGGGACCCCTATAATTCACCCCTCCACTTT.

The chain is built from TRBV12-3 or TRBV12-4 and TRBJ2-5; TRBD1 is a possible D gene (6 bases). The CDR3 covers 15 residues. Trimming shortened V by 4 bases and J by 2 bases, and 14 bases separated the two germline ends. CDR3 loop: CASSSMDRPQETQYF. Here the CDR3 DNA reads TGTGCCAGCAGTTCGATGGACAGACCTCAAGAGACCCAGTACTTC.

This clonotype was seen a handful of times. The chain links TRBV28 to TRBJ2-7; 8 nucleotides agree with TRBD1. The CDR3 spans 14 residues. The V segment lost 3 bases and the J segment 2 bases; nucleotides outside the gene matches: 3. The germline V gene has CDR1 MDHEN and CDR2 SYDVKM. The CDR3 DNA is TGTGCCAGCAGTTTGTCAGGGGGCCCCTACGAGCAGTACTTC. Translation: CASSLSGGPYEQYF.

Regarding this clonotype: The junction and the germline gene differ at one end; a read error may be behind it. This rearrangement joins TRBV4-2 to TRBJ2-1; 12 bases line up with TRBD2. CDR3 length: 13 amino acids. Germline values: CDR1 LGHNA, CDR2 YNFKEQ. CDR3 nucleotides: TGTGCCAGCAGGGACTCTAGCGGGAGGGAGCTGTTCTTC. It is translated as CASRDSSGRELFF.

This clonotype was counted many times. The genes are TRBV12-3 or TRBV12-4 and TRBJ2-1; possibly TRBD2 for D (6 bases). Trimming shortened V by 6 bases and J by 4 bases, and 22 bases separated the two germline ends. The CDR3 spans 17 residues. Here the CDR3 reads CASSHPPGLKIYNEQFF. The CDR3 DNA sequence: TGTGCCAGCAGCCACCCCCCGGGACTCAAGATTTACAATGAGCAGTTCTTC.

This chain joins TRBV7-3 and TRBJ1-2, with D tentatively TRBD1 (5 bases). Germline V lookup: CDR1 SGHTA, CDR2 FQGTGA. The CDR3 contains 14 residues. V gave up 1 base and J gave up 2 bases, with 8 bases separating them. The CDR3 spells CASSLIQGNYGYTF. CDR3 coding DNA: TGTGCCAGCAGCTTAATTCAGGGCAACTATGGCTACACCTTC. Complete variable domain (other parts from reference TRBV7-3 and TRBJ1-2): GAGVSQTPSNKVTEKGKYVELRCDPISGHTALYWYRQSLGQGPEFLIYFQGTGAADDSGLPNDRFFAVRPEGSVSTLKIQRTERGDSAVYLCASSLIQGNYGYTFGSGTRLTVV.

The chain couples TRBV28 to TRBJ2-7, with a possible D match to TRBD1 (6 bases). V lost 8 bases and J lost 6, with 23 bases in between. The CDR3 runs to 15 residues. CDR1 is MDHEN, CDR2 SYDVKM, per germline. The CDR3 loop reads CASCGGHTFKGEQYF. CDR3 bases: TGTGCCAGCTGTGGGGGACACACTTTCAAGGGCGAGCAGTACTTC.

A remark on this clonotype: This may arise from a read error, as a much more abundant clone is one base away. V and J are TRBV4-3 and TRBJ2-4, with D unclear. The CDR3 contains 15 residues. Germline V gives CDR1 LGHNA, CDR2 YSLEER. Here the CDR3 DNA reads TGCGCCAGCAGCCAAGACAGGAACCTAATTAACATTAAGTACTTC. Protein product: CASSQDRNLINIKYF.

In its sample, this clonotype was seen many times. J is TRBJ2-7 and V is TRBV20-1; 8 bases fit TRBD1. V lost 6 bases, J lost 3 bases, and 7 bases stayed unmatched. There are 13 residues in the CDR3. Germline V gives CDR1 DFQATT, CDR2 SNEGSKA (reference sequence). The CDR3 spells CSARDRWGYEQYF. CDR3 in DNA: TGCAGTGCCAGGGACAGGTGGGGCTACGAGCAGTACTTC.

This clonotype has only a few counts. CDR3 sequence (DNA): TGCGCCAGCAGTGACAGCTTAGCCAAAAACATTCAGTACTTC. This translates into CASSDSLAKNIQYF. The gene calls are TRBV10-2 and TRBJ2-4; D unresolved. CDR1 WSHSY and CDR2 SAAADI come from the germline V gene. The CDR3 is 14 residues long. V was shortened by 3 bases and J by 0 bases, with 6 bases between the two germline ends.

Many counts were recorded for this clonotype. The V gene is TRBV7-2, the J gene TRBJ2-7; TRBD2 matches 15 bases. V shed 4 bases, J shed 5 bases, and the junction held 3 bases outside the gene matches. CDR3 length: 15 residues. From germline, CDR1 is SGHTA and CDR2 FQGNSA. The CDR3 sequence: CASSSGTSGRHEQYF. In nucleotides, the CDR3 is TGTGCCAGCAGCTCGGGGACTAGCGGGAGGCACGAGCAGTACTTC.

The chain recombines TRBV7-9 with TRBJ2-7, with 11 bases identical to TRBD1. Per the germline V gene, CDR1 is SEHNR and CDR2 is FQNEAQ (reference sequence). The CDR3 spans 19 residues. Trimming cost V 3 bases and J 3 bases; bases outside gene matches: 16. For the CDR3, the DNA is TGTGCCAGCAGCTTGGCCGGACAGGGGGCAGCGGGAAACGACTACGAGCAGTACTTC. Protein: CASSLAGQGAAGNDYEQYF.

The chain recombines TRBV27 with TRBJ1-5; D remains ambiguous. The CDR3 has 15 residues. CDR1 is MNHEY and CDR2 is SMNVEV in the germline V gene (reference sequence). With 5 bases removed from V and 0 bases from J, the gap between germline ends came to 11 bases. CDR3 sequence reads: CASSPENHSNQPQHF. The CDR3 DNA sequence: TGTGCCAGCAGTCCCGAAAATCATAGCAATCAGCCCCAGCATTTT.